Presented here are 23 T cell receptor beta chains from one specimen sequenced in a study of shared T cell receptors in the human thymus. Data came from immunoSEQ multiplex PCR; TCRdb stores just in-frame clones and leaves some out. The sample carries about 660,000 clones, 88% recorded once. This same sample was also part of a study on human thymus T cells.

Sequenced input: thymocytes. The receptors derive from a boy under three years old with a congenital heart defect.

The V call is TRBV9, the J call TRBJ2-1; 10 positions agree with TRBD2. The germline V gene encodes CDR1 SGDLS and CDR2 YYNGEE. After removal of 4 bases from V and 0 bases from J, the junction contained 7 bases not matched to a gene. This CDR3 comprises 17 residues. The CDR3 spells CASSSEVAGGSYNEQFF. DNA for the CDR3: TGTGCCAGCAGCTCAGAGGTAGCGGGAGGCTCCTACAATGAGCAGTTCTTC. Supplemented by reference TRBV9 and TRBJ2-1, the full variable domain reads DSGVTQTPKHLITATGQRVTLRCSPRSGDLSVYWYQQSLDQGLQFLIQYYNGEERAKGNILERFSAQQFPDLHSELNLSSLELGDSALYFCASSSEVAGGSYNEQFFGPGTRLTVL.

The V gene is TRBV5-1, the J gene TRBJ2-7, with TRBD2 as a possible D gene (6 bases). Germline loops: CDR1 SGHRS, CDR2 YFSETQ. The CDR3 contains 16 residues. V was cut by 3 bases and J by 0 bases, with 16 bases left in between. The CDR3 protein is CASSWGLLPSSYEQYF. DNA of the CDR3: TGCGCCAGCAGCTGGGGACTGCTCCCGAGCTCCTACGAGCAGTACTTC.

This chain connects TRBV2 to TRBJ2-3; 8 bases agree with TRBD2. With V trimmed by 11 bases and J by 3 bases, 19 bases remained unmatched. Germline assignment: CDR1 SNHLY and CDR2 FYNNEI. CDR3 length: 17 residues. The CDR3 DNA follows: TGTGCCGCTACCCGCTTAACGACGGGAGGGCCAACAGATACGCAGTATTTT. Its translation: CAATRLTTGGPTDTQYF. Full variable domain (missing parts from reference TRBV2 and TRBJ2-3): EPEVTQTPSHQVTQMGQEVILRCVPISNHLYFYWYRQILGQKVEFLVSFYNNEISEKSEIFDDQFSVERPDGSNFTLKIRSTKLEDSAMYFCAATRLTTGGPTDTQYFGPGTRLTVL.

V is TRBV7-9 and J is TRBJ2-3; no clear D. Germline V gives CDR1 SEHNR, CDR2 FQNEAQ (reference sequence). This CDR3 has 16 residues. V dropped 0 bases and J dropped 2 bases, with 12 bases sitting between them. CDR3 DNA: TGTGCCAGCAGCTTAGCAGTCAAGGAGTTCACAGATACGCAGTATTTT. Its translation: CASSLAVKEFTDTQYF.

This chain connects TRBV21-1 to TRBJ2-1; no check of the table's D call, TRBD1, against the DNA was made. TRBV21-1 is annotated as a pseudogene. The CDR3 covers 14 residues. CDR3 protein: CATPRDSSRDEQFF. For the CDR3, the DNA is TGTGCCACCCCGCGGGACAGTTCACGGGATGAGCAGTTCTTC.

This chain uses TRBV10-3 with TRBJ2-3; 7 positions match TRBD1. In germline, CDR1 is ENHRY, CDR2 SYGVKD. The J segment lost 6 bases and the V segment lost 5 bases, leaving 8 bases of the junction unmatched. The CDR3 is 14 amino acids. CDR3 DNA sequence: TGTGCCATCAGTCCAGACAGGGTCCCGGATACGCAGTATTTT. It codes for CAISPDRVPDTQYF.

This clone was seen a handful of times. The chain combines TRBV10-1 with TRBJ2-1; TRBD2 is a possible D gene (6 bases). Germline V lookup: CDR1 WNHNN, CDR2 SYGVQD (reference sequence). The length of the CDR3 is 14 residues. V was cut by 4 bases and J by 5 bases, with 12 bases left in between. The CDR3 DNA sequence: TGCGCCAGCAGTGTTACTAGCAGGGACAATGAGCAGTTCTTC. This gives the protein CASSVTSRDNEQFF.

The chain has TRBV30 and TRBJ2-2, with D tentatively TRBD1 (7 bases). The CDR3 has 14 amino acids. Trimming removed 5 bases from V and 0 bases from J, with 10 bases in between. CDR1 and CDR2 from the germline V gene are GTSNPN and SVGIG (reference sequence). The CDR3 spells CAWGGTANTGELFF. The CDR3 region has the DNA TGTGCCTGGGGGGGGACAGCGAACACCGGGGAGCTGTTTTTT.

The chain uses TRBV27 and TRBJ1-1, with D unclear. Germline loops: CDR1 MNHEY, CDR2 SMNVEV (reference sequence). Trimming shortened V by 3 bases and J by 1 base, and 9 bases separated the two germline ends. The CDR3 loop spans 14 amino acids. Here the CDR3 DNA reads TGTGCCAGCAGTTTGATGGTGAGGAACACTGAAGCTTTCTTT. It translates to CASSLMVRNTEAFF.

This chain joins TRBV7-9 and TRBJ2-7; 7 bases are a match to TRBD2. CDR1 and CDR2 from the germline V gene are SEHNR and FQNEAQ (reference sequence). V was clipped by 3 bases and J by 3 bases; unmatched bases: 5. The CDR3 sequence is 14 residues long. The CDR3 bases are TGTGCCAGCAGCTTGGGGGGGTTAAACTACGAGCAGTACTTC. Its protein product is CASSLGGLNYEQYF. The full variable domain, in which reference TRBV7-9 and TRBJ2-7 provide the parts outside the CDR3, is DTGVSQNPRHKITKRGQNVTFRCDPISEHNRLYWYRQTLGQGPEFLTYFQNEAQLEKSRLLSDRFSAERPKGSFSTLEIQRTEQGDSAMYLCASSLGGLNYEQYFGPGTRLTVT.

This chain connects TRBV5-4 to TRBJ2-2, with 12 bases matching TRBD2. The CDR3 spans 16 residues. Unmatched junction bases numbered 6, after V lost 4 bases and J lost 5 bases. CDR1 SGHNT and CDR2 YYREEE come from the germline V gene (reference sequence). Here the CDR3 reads CASSVPSGRGTGELFF. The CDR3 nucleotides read TGTGCCAGCAGCGTCCCTAGCGGGAGGGGGACCGGGGAGCTGTTTTTT.

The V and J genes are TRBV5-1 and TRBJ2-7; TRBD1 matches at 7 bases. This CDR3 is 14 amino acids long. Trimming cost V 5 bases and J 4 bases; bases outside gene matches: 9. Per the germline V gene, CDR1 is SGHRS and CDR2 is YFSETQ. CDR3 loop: CASRPGTESYEQYF. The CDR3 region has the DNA TGCGCCAGCAGACCCGGGACAGAGTCTTACGAGCAGTACTTC. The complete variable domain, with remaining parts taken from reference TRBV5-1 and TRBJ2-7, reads KAGVTQTPRYLIKTRGQQVTLSCSPISGHRSVSWYQQTPGQGLQFLFEYFSETQRNKGNFPGRFSGRQFSNSRSEMNVSTLELGDSALYLCASRPGTESYEQYFGPGTRLTVT.

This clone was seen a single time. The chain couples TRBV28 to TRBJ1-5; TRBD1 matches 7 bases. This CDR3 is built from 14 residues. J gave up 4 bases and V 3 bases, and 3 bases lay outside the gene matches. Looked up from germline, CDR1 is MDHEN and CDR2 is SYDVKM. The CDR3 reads CASSFRTGNQPQHF. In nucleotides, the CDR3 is TGTGCCAGCAGTTTCCGGACAGGTAATCAGCCCCAGCATTTT. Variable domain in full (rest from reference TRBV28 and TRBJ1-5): DVKVTQSSRYLVKRTGEKVFLECVQDMDHENMFWYRQDPGLGLRLIYFSYDVKMKEKGDIPEGYSVSREKKERFSLILESASTNQTSMYLCASSFRTGNQPQHFGDGTRLSIL.

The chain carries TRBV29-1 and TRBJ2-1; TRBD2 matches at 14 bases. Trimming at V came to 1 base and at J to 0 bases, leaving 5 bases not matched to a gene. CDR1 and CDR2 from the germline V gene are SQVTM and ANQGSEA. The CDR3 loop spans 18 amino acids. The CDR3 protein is CSVEGRTSGRTSYNEQFF. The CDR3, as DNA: TGCAGCGTTGAAGGGAGGACTAGCGGGAGGACCTCCTACAATGAGCAGTTCTTC.

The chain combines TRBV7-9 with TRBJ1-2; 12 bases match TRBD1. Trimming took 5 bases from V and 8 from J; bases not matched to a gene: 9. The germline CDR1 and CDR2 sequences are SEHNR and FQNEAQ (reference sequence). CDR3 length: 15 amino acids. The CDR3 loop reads CASSRPGQGAQGYTF. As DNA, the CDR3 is TGTGCCAGCAGCCGACCGGGACAGGGGGCTCAAGGCTACACCTTC. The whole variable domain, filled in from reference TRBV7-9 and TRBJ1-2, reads DTGVSQNPRHKITKRGQNVTFRCDPISEHNRLYWYRQTLGQGPEFLTYFQNEAQLEKSRLLSDRFSAERPKGSFSTLEIQRTEQGDSAMYLCASSRPGQGAQGYTFGSGTRLTVV.

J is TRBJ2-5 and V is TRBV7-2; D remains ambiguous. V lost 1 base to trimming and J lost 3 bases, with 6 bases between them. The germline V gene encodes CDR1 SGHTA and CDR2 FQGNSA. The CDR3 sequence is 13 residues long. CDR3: CASSLVSEETQYF. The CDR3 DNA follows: TGTGCCAGCAGCTTAGTAAGCGAAGAGACCCAGTACTTC.

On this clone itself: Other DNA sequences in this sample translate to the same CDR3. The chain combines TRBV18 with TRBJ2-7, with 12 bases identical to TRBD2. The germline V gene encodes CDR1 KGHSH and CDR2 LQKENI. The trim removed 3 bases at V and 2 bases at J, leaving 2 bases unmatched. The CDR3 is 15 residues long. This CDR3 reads CASSPGLAGPYEQYF. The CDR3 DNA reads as TGTGCCAGCTCACCCGGACTAGCGGGGCCCTACGAGCAGTACTTC.

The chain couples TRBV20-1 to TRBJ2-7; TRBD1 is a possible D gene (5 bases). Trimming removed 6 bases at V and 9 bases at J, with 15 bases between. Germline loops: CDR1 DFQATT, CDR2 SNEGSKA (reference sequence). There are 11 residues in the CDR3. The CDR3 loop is CSAVTGLGQYF. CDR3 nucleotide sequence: TGCAGTGCCGTTACAGGTTTGGGGCAGTACTTC.

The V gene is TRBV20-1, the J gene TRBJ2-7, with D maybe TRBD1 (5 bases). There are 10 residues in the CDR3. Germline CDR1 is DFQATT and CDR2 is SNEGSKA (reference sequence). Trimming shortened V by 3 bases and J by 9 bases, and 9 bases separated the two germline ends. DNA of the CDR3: TGCAGTGCTAGGACAGATCGGCAGTACTTC. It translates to CSARTDRQYF.

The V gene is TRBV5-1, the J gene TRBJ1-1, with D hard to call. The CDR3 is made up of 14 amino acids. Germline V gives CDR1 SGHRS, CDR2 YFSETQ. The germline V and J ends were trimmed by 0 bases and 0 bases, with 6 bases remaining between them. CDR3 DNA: TGCGCCAGCAGCTTGGGAGGGTTGAACACTGAAGCTTTCTTT. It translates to CASSLGGLNTEAFF.

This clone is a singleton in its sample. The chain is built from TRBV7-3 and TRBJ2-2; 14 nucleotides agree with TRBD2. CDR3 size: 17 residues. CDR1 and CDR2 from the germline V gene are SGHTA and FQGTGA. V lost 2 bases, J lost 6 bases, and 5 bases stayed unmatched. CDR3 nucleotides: TGTGCCAGCAGCTTAGCCCGACTAGCGGGAGGGTCCGGGGAGCTGTTTTTT. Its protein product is CASSLARLAGGSGELFF.

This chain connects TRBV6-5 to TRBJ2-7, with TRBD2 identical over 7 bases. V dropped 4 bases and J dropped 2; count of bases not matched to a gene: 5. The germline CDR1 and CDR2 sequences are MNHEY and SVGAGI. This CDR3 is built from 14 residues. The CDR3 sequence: CASSCSSGPYEQYF. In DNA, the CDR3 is TGTGCCAGCAGTTGCTCTAGCGGTCCCTACGAGCAGTACTTC.

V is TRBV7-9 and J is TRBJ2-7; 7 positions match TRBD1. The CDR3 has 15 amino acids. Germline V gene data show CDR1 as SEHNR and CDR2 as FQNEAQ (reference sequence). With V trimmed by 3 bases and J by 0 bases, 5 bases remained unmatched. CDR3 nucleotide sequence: TGTGCCAGCAGCTTCGGACAGGAAAGCTCCTACGAGCAGTACTTC. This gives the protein CASSFGQESSYEQYF. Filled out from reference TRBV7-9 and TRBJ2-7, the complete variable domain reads DTGVSQNPRHKITKRGQNVTFRCDPISEHNRLYWYRQTLGQGPEFLTYFQNEAQLEKSRLLSDRFSAERPKGSFSTLEIQRTEQGDSAMYLCASSFGQESSYEQYFGPGTRLTVT.